What follows are 15 T cell receptor beta chains derived from one specimen sequenced in a study of blood T cell repertoires in COVID-19. Assay used: immunoSEQ multiplex PCR; TCRdb lists only in-frame clones, some missing. The table shows some 200,000 clones, with around four fifths occurring only once. Sequencing was performed on PBMCs or T cells enriched from blood (not recorded which). All receptors come from a woman between 50 and 59 years old who had been exposed to COVID-19.

V usage is TRBV5-1 and J usage is TRBJ2-1, with 9 bases lining up with TRBD2. The ends lost 0 bases at V and 8 bases at J; junction bases unmatched: 3. In germline, CDR1 is SGHRS, CDR2 YFSETQ. The CDR3 loop spans 14 amino acids. In DNA, the CDR3 is TGCGCCAGCAGCTTGGGCGGGGGGGAGCATGAGCAGTTCTTC. Translation: CASSLGGGEHEQFF.

The V and J genes are TRBV30 and TRBJ2-1; D not certain. The germline V gene encodes CDR1 GTSNPN and CDR2 SVGIG (reference sequence). Trimming removed 2 bases from V and 6 bases from J, with 14 bases in between. CDR3 length: 14 amino acids. CDR3 sequence: CAWSLLRSLNEQFF. In nucleotides, the CDR3 is TGTGCCTGGAGTCTTCTGAGAAGTCTCAATGAGCAGTTCTTC.

The DNA for the CDR3 is TGTGCCAGCAGCAAAGGCAGCGGCTCCTACAATGAGCAGTTCTTC. Translated: CASSKGSGSYNEQFF. The rearrangement uses TRBV11-3 and TRBJ2-1; D may be TRBD2 (5 bases). CDR3 length equals 15 residues. Germline V gene sequence: CDR1 SGHNT, CDR2 YENEEA. The germline V and J ends were trimmed by 5 bases and 0 bases, with 11 bases remaining between them.

The V gene is TRBV7-2, the J gene TRBJ1-1; maybe TRBD1 (6 bases). CDR3 length: 15 residues. Germline lookup yields CDR1 SGHTA and CDR2 FQGNSA. The V end lost 2 bases, the J end lost 4 bases, and 14 bases lay between the germline ends. The CDR3 protein is CASSLTQGWVTEAFF. CDR3 nucleotides: TGTGCCAGCAGCTTAACTCAGGGGTGGGTCACTGAAGCTTTCTTT. The variable domain in full, completed from reference TRBV7-2 and TRBJ1-1, reads GAGVSQSPSNKVTEKGKDVELRCDPISGHTALYWYRQSLGQGLEFLIYFQGNSAPDKSGLPSDRFSAERTGGSVSTLTIQRTQQEDSAVYLCASSLTQGWVTEAFFGQGTRLTVV.

The chain couples TRBV19 to TRBJ1-5; perhaps TRBD1 as D (6 bases). V shed 5 bases and J shed 4 bases, with 15 bases lying between them. The CDR3 spans 15 residues. Germline V gene lookup returns CDR1 LNHDA and CDR2 SQIVND (reference sequence). CDR3 sequence: CASSQSTGFNQPQHF. The CDR3 DNA is TGTGCCAGTAGTCAATCGACAGGATTTAATCAGCCCCAGCATTTT.

The chain couples TRBV9 to TRBJ1-2; D not certain. Trimming stripped 0 bases from V and 2 bases from J, with 11 bases between. This CDR3 is built from 15 residues. Looked up from germline, CDR1 is SGDLS and CDR2 is YYNGEE. CDR3 region: CASSVGGRENYGYTF. The CDR3 DNA reads as TGTGCCAGCAGCGTAGGGGGTAGGGAGAACTATGGCTACACCTTC.

The chain carries TRBV18 and TRBJ1-3; D call uncertain. Germline loops: CDR1 KGHSH, CDR2 LQKENI. This CDR3 has 16 residues. Trimming cost V 0 bases and J 8 bases, with 17 bases left between them. This CDR3 is CASSPPSSGLRDTIYF. CDR3 in DNA: TGTGCCAGCTCACCACCGAGTAGTGGGCTGAGGGACACCATATATTTT.

The chain uses TRBV3-1 (or the pseudogene TRBV3-2) and TRBJ1-3; D not resolved. V lost 1 base, J lost 4 bases, and 5 bases lay in between. The germline V gene has CDR1 LGHDT and CDR2 YNNKEL (reference sequence). The length of the CDR3 is 13 residues. DNA of the CDR3: TGTGCCAGCAGCCAAGTCGGGGGAAACACCATATATTTT. Residues: CASSQVGGNTIYF.

In its sample, this clone was seen a few times. The V and J genes are TRBV28 and TRBJ2-2, with 7 bases aligning to TRBD1. V gave up 7 bases and J gave up 1 base; unmatched junction bases: 3. Germline V gene data show CDR1 as MDHEN and CDR2 as SYDVKM. This CDR3 contains 14 residues. The CDR3 bases are TGTGCCAGCAAGGGGGCGGGGAACACCGGGGAGCTGTTTTTT. This translates into CASKGAGNTGELFF.

The J gene is TRBJ2-2, the V gene TRBV3-1 (or the pseudogene TRBV3-2), with D maybe TRBD1 (5 bases). This CDR3 is built from 14 residues. The V gene's germline CDR1 is LGHDT and CDR2 YNNKEL (reference sequence). V was pared by 0 bases and J by 7 bases, with 9 bases between. CDR3 in DNA: TGTGCCAGCAGCCAAGATCAGGGTTACGGGGAGCTGTTTTTT. Protein product: CASSQDQGYGELFF.

The J gene is TRBJ1-1, the V gene TRBV7-9; D might be TRBD1 (5 bases). Germline CDR1 reads SEHNR; CDR2 reads FQNEAQ (reference sequence). The CDR3 consists of 12 residues. V lost 5 bases and J 8 bases, leaving 12 bases between the germline ends. The CDR3 spells CASSPLAGEAFF. Here the CDR3 DNA reads TGTGCCAGCAGCCCCCTGGCAGGGGAAGCTTTCTTT.

The chain couples TRBV10-3 to TRBJ1-4, with unresolved D. The germline V and J ends were trimmed by 0 bases and 4 bases, with 12 bases remaining between them. Germline V gives CDR1 ENHRY, CDR2 SYGVKD. The CDR3 extends over 16 amino acids. CDR3 amino acids: CAISESATGDNEKLFF. The CDR3 DNA follows: TGTGCCATCAGTGAGTCGGCGACGGGAGATAATGAAAAACTGTTTTTT.

This CDR3 reads CASSQSKNTEAFF. In nucleotides, the CDR3 is TGTGCCAGCAGTCAGTCGAAGAACACTGAAGCTTTCTTT. The chain couples TRBV28 to TRBJ1-1; D is ambiguous. Per the germline V gene, CDR1 is MDHEN and CDR2 is SYDVKM. This CDR3 comprises 13 residues. V dropped 5 bases and J dropped 1 base, with 8 bases sitting between them.

The chain links TRBV9 to TRBJ1-1, with 7 nucleotides matching TRBD1. The V segment lost 4 bases and the J segment 4 bases; nucleotides outside the gene matches: 10. The CDR3 totals 15 residues. Germline V CDR1 and CDR2: SGDLS, YYNGEE. The CDR3 spells CASSPDLRGTTEAFF. CDR3 sequence (DNA): TGTGCCAGCAGCCCGGACCTCAGGGGGACCACTGAAGCTTTCTTT. Full variable domain (rest looked up from reference TRBV9 and TRBJ1-1): DSGVTQTPKHLITATGQRVTLRCSPRSGDLSVYWYQQSLDQGLQFLIQYYNGEERAKGNILERFSAQQFPDLHSELNLSSLELGDSALYFCASSPDLRGTTEAFFGQGTRLTVV.

The rearrangement joins TRBV7-2 to TRBJ2-7, with TRBD1 as a possible D gene (6 bases). The CDR3 runs to 13 residues. V lost 2 bases to trimming and J lost 4 bases, with 9 bases between them. The V gene's germline CDR1 is SGHTA and CDR2 FQGNSA. CDR3 in DNA: TGTGCCAGCAGCTTATACAGGGATTACGAGCAGTACTTC. Residues: CASSLYRDYEQYF.